Presented here are 27 T cell receptor beta chains from one specimen sequenced in a study of T cells expressing NK-cell markers. From the 5' RACE reads, TCRdb lists one entry per CDR3 protein and no DNA. Its table records about 150,000 distinct CDR3 sequences. Sample: blood T cells: a sorted CD56 or NKG2C T cell subset, CD4+ or CD8+ T cells, or bulk PBMC T cells (not recorded which). These TCRs come from a woman aged 45-65 years in good health.

J is TRBJ2-3 and V is TRBV14; the D call of TRBD1 rests on TCRdb alone, since no DNA is present to check it. Germline V lookup: CDR1 SGHDN, CDR2 FVKESK. The CDR3 extends over 16 amino acids. CDR3 sequence reads: CASSPTGLSLPDTQYF. Full variable domain (remainder filled in from reference TRBV14 and TRBJ2-3): EAGVTQFPSHSVIEKGQTVTLRCDPISGHDNLYWYRRVMGKEIKFLLHFVKESKQDESGMPNNRFLAERTGGTYSTLKVQPAELEDSGVYFCASSPTGLSLPDTQYFGPGTRLTVL.

The chain combines TRBV10-3 with TRBJ1-5. From germline, CDR1 is ENHRY and CDR2 SYGVKD. This CDR3 comprises 14 residues. The CDR3 region is CAISERDSNQPQHF.

The chain links TRBV15 to TRBJ2-3. The CDR3 has 13 residues. The V gene's germline CDR1 is LNHNV and CDR2 YYDKDF (reference sequence). The CDR3 is CATSRVSADTQYF. The full variable domain, rest sourced from reference TRBV15 and TRBJ2-3, is DAMVIQNPRYQVTQFGKPVTLSCSQTLNHNVMYWYQQKSSQAPKLLFHYYDKDFNNEADTPDNFQSRRPNTSFCFLDIRSPGLGDTAMYLCATSRVSADTQYFGPGTRLTVL.

This CDR3 is CSARPGTANEQFF. V and J are TRBV20-1 and TRBJ2-1; TCRdb's D call of TRBD1 is untestable without DNA. CDR3 length: 13 residues. Germline V lookup: CDR1 DFQATT, CDR2 SNEGSKA (reference sequence).

The CDR3 is CAISPQREGFYEQYF. The chain employs TRBV10-3 and TRBJ2-7; TCRdb's D gene call, TRBD2, goes unchecked for lack of DNA. CDR3 length: 15 amino acids. Germline V CDR1 and CDR2: ENHRY, SYGVKD.

This chain joins TRBV4-1 and TRBJ2-4; TCRdb returns TRBD1, unconfirmable since there is no DNA. The V gene's germline CDR1 is MGHRA and CDR2 YSYEKL. CDR3 length equals 15 residues. The chain's CDR3 is CASSSREGPKNIQYF.

J is TRBJ1-2 and V is TRBV20-1. The germline V gene encodes CDR1 DFQATT and CDR2 SNEGSKA (reference sequence). The CDR3 runs to 12 residues. The CDR3 reads CSARAVNYGYTF.

The J gene is TRBJ2-7, the V gene TRBV5-1. This CDR3 spans 13 amino acids. Germline CDR1 reads SGHRS; CDR2 reads YFSETQ. CDR3: CASSTGTYYEQYF.

The chain's CDR3 is CASRNGGQLTNYGYTF. The chain uses TRBV12-3 or TRBV12-4 and TRBJ1-2; with no DNA, the TCRdb D assignment of TRBD1 cannot be verified. The CDR3 loop spans 16 amino acids.

This rearrangement joins TRBV5-1 to TRBJ2-1; the TCRdb D gene call, TRBD2, has no DNA to confirm it. The CDR3 has 14 amino acids. Germline CDR1 reads SGHRS; CDR2 reads YFSETQ. CDR3 sequence reads: CASTHSGKGNEQFF.

The CDR3 here is CASSAPSGTGDSGANVLTF. J is TRBJ2-6 and V is TRBV5-5; the TCRdb D gene call, TRBD1, has no DNA to confirm it. The CDR3 is made up of 19 amino acids. Germline V gene lookup returns CDR1 SGHKS and CDR2 YYEKEE (reference sequence).

The chain has TRBV3-1 and TRBJ2-2; no DNA is available, so the TRBD2 call from TCRdb remains unchecked. CDR1 and CDR2 from the germline V gene are LGHDT and YNNKEL (reference sequence). The CDR3 runs to 19 residues. The CDR3: CASSPTGLAGGPATGELFF.

This chain joins TRBV7-9 and TRBJ2-1; TCRdb's D call of TRBD1 is untestable without DNA. Germline lookup yields CDR1 SEHNR and CDR2 FQNEAQ (reference sequence). This CDR3 spans 14 amino acids. The CDR3 sequence: CASSAPGGGNEQFF.

The chain joins TRBV27 to TRBJ2-1; TCRdb proposes TRBD1, but this gene call is untestable without DNA. Germline V gives CDR1 MNHEY, CDR2 SMNVEV (reference sequence). The CDR3 is made up of 15 amino acids. CDR3 in amino acids: CASSSSSGTGDEQFF.

The chain uses TRBV9 and TRBJ2-7. The CDR3 is made up of 15 amino acids. CDR1 is SGDLS and CDR2 is YYNGEE in the germline V gene. The CDR3 protein is CASSAQGGSSYEQYF.

The genes are TRBV7-9 and TRBJ2-1. Germline assignment: CDR1 SEHNR and CDR2 FQNEAQ (reference sequence). This CDR3 has 14 amino acids. Here the CDR3 reads CASSGLDFFYEQFF.

The J gene is TRBJ2-7, the V gene TRBV12-3 or TRBV12-4; the TCRdb call, TRBD2, lacks DNA for checking. The CDR3 consists of 14 residues. CDR3 in amino acids: CASSLGGRKAEQYF.

The chain uses TRBV12-5 and TRBJ2-1; TCRdb's D call of TRBD1 is untestable without DNA. The CDR3 runs to 13 residues. CDR1 LGHNT and CDR2 FRNRAP come from the germline V gene. This chain's CDR3 is CASGRGGYNEQFF.

The rearrangement links TRBV10-3 to TRBJ2-7; no DNA is available, so the TRBD2 call from TCRdb remains unchecked. Germline V gene data show CDR1 as ENHRY and CDR2 as SYGVKD. This CDR3 has 15 amino acids. CDR3: CAISEEAGGPYEQYF.

V is TRBV19 and J is TRBJ2-7; TCRdb calls TRBD1, which cannot be checked without DNA. CDR1 and CDR2 (germline): LNHDA, SQIVND (reference sequence). The CDR3 contains 14 residues. The CDR3 loop is CASSIRDSPYEQYF.

The chain uses TRBV5-4 and TRBJ2-3; TCRdb's D call, TRBD2, is unchecked because there is no DNA. CDR1 is SGHNT, CDR2 YYREEE, per germline (reference sequence). The CDR3 runs to 16 residues. This CDR3 is CASSTRLAGGTDTQYF.

The chain is built from TRBV27 and TRBJ2-3. Germline V gene lookup returns CDR1 MNHEY and CDR2 SMNVEV (reference sequence). CDR3 length: 15 residues. CDR3 protein: CASRPLLTASDTQYF.

The rearrangement links TRBV11-2 to TRBJ2-5; TCRdb's D call, TRBD2, is unchecked because there is no DNA. The CDR3 totals 17 residues. The germline gives CDR1 SGHAT, CDR2 FQNNGV. CDR3 amino acids: CASSLVSPRLRQETQYF.

V and J are TRBV4-1 and TRBJ2-7; the TCRdb call, TRBD2, lacks DNA for checking. CDR3 length: 16 residues. Germline loops: CDR1 MGHRA, CDR2 YSYEKL. CDR3 in amino acids: CASSQGGLAESYEQYF.

This chain connects TRBV30 to TRBJ2-5; lacking DNA, the TRBD2 call made by TCRdb goes unchecked. Germline V CDR1 and CDR2: GTSNPN, SVGIG (reference sequence). The CDR3 is 13 amino acids. CDR3 amino acids: CAWSVTGAGTQYF.

The chain has TRBV19 and TRBJ2-5; TCRdb lists TRBD2, though no DNA is available to test this call. In germline, CDR1 is LNHDA, CDR2 SQIVND (reference sequence). The CDR3 totals 17 residues. The CDR3 loop reads CASSTPSTSGRWETQYF. Full variable domain (rest looked up from reference TRBV19 and TRBJ2-5): DGGITQSPKYLFRKEGQNVTLSCEQNLNHDAMYWYRQDPGQGLRLIYYSQIVNDFQKGDIAEGYSVSREKKESFPLTVTSAQKNPTAFYLCASSTPSTSGRWETQYFGPGTRLLVL.

The chain carries TRBV7-6 and TRBJ2-5; the TCRdb call, TRBD1, lacks DNA for checking. Germline V gene lookup returns CDR1 SGHVS and CDR2 FNYEAQ. This CDR3 spans 14 amino acids. The CDR3 protein is CASSLRGSWETQYF.